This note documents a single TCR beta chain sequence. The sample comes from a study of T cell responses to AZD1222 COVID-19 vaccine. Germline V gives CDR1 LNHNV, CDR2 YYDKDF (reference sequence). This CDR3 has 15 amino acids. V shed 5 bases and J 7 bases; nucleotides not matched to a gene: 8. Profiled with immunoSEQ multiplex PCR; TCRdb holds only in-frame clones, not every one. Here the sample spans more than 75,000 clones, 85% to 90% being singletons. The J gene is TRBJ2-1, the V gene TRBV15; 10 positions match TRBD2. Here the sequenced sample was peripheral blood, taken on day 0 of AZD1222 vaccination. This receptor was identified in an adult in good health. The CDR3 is CATSAWTSGLNEQFF. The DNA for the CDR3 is TGTGCCACCAGCGCTTGGACTAGCGGCTTGAATGAGCAGTTCTTC.